The T cell receptor (beta chain) described here comes from a study of T cells in Graves' hyperthyroidism and ophthalmopathy. TCR beta CDR3 sequences were amplified from RNA transcripts. The study used the HTBI primer set for a first-round RT-PCR of the TCR CDR3. Each CDR3 protein gets one entry after TCRdb re-called the multiplex PCR reads with MiXCR. The sample has fewer than 450,000 distinct CDR3 sequences, about 18% seen once. Ten or more counts support this clonotype. Sequenced sample: blood. The TCR originated in a woman in her 30s with Graves' hyperthyroidism that later progressed to Graves' ophthalmopathy.

Here the CDR3 reads CSARGTGVYNEQFF. The CDR3 DNA sequence: TGCAGTGCTCGCGGGACAGGGGTCTACAATGAGCAGTTCTTC. The rearrangement joins TRBV20-1 to TRBJ2-1, with 10 positions matching TRBD1. The CDR3 covers 14 residues. Germline V CDR1 and CDR2: DFQATT, SNEGSKA (reference sequence). V was clipped by 5 bases and J by 3 bases; unmatched bases: 4.